A selection of T cell receptor beta chains follows, all from one sample in a study of shared clonotypes between healthy human individuals. Sequencing was performed with immunoSEQ multiplex PCR; in TCRdb, only in-frame clones are kept and a portion is missing. Of over a million clones in the sample, 70% to 80% are singletons; the top ten hold roughly 0.56%. The sample comprised memory CD4+ T cells from PBMCs. Every receptor here comes from a man aged 18 to 30 in good health. Some clones in this sample may be carry-over from other donors' samples. CDR3s include the opening cysteine and the closing phenylalanine or tryptophan. The D gene is left open where the match is weak. Expanded clones get a size class; other rows say once, few or many, or leave the size out.

abundance: many; len: 14; v_gene: TRBV9; j_gene: TRBJ2-2; d_gene: TRBD1; CDR3nt: TGTGCCAGCCGCCGGGACAGCAACACCGGGGAGCTGTTTTTT; CDR3aa: CASRRDSNTGELFF
abundance: -; len: 16; v_gene: TRBV10-3; j_gene: TRBJ2-1; d_gene: TRBD2; CDR3nt: TGTGCCATCAGTCCCGGGGAGGGGAGCTCCTACAATGAGCAGTTCTTC; CDR3aa: CAISPGEGSSYNEQFF
abundance: many; len: 15; v_gene: TRBV7-3; j_gene: TRBJ2-1; d_gene: TRBD2; CDR3nt: TGTGCCAGCAGCTCCGGGACTAGCGTTCACAATGAGCAGTTCTTC; CDR3aa: CASSSGTSVHNEQFF
abundance: -; len: 16; v_gene: TRBV18; j_gene: TRBJ1-5; d_gene: -; CDR3nt: TGTGCCAGCTCACCGTCCGGGGATCGGATGTATCAGCCCCAGCATTTT; CDR3aa: CASSPSGDRMYQPQHF
abundance: -; len: 16; v_gene: TRBV19; j_gene: TRBJ2-1; d_gene: -; CDR3nt: TGTGCCAGTAGTACCCCCAGACTAGGGGACGCGGACAAGCAGTTCTTC; CDR3aa: CASSTPRLGDADKQFF
abundance: -; len: 15; v_gene: TRBV18; j_gene: TRBJ2-5; d_gene: -; CDR3nt: TGTGCCAGCTCACCAGGAGGGACATTACAAGAGACCCAGTACTTC; CDR3aa: CASSPGGTLQETQYF
abundance: -; len: 15; v_gene: TRBV6-1; j_gene: TRBJ2-7; d_gene: -; CDR3nt: TGTGCCAGCGGTAAAACAGGGAGGGTAGAGGGGAGCAAGTACTTC; CDR3aa: CASGKTGRVEGSKYF
abundance: -; len: 14; v_gene: TRBV6-9; j_gene: TRBJ1-2; d_gene: -; CDR3nt: TGTGCCAGCAGTTATCTCCCTAAGTACTATGGCTACACCTTC; CDR3aa: CASSYLPKYYGYTF
abundance: -; len: 14; v_gene: TRBV28; j_gene: TRBJ2-7; d_gene: -; CDR3nt: TGTGCCAGCCTCGACAACAGGGCGTCCTACGAGCAGTACTTC; CDR3aa: CASLDNRASYEQYF
abundance: -; len: 19; v_gene: TRBV7-3; j_gene: TRBJ2-3; d_gene: TRBD1; CDR3nt: TGTGCCAGCAGCTTCCCGGACAGGGGTCAACCCTCTAGCACAGATACGCAGTATTTT; CDR3aa: CASSFPDRGQPSSTDTQYF
abundance: -; len: 14; v_gene: TRBV7-3; j_gene: TRBJ2-2; d_gene: -; CDR3nt: TGTGCCAGCAGTTCGGAGCCCAACACCGGGGAGCTGTTTTTT; CDR3aa: CASSSEPNTGELFF
abundance: -; len: 13; v_gene: TRBV5-4; j_gene: TRBJ2-3; d_gene: -; CDR3nt: TGTGCCAGCAGCTTGTGGAGCACAGATACGCAGTATTTT; CDR3aa: CASSLWSTDTQYF
abundance: -; len: 11; v_gene: TRBV20-1; j_gene: TRBJ2-1; d_gene: -; CDR3nt: TGCAGTGCTAGTATGAGGGGTGGGCAGTTCTTC; CDR3aa: CSASMRGGQFF
abundance: -; len: 15; v_gene: TRBV28; j_gene: TRBJ2-5; d_gene: -; CDR3nt: TGTGCCAGCAGTCCTCTACAGGGATCAGGGGAGACCCAGTACTTC; CDR3aa: CASSPLQGSGETQYF
abundance: once; len: 16; v_gene: TRBV5-1; j_gene: TRBJ2-1; d_gene: TRBD1; CDR3nt: TGCGCCAGCAGCCAGGGGGCACAGCTCTCCTACAATGAGCAGTTCTTC; CDR3aa: CASSQGAQLSYNEQFF
abundance: -; len: 13; v_gene: TRBV2; j_gene: TRBJ2-7; d_gene: TRBD1; CDR3nt: TGTGCCAGCAGTGAAGGACAGGGGTTGGGGCAGTACTTC; CDR3aa: CASSEGQGLGQYF
abundance: -; len: 14; v_gene: TRBV4-2; j_gene: TRBJ1-2; d_gene: TRBD1; CDR3nt: TGTGCCAGCAGCCCTCCGGACAGGGATAATGGCTACACCTTC; CDR3aa: CASSPPDRDNGYTF
abundance: few; len: 15; v_gene: TRBV7-3; j_gene: TRBJ2-7; d_gene: -; CDR3nt: TGTGCCAGCAGCTCCTACCCCGGGACGTACTACGAGCAGTACTTC; CDR3aa: CASSSYPGTYYEQYF
abundance: once; len: 16; v_gene: TRBV28; j_gene: TRBJ1-5; d_gene: TRBD1; CDR3nt: TGTGCCATCTCAAGGGCTCAGGGGGCGAGCAATCAGCCCCAGCATTTT; CDR3aa: CAISRAQGASNQPQHF
abundance: -; len: 14; v_gene: TRBV27; j_gene: TRBJ2-3; d_gene: -; CDR3nt: TGTGCCAGCAGTTTTCAGTTTACCACAGATACGCAGTATTTT; CDR3aa: CASSFQFTTDTQYF
abundance: -; len: 15; v_gene: TRBV18; j_gene: TRBJ2-1; d_gene: TRBD2; CDR3nt: TGTGCCAGCTCACCACCGGCTAGCGGGGTCAATGAGCAGTTCTTC; CDR3aa: CASSPPASGVNEQFF
abundance: -; len: 16; v_gene: TRBV19; j_gene: TRBJ2-5; d_gene: -; CDR3nt: TGTGCCAGTAGTATATTTGGCGGGATAAACCAAGAGACCCAGTACTTC; CDR3aa: CASSIFGGINQETQYF
abundance: few; len: 18; v_gene: TRBV5-1; j_gene: TRBJ2-5; d_gene: TRBD2; CDR3nt: TGCGCCAGCAGCTTTTTGGTCCCGGGACTAGGAGGGCAAGAGACCCAGTACTTC; CDR3aa: CASSFLVPGLGGQETQYF
abundance: -; len: 12; v_gene: TRBV7-9; j_gene: TRBJ2-3; d_gene: -; CDR3nt: TGTGCCAGCAGCTTACTCGGGGATACGCAGTATTTT; CDR3aa: CASSLLGDTQYF
abundance: -; len: 16; v_gene: TRBV4-3; j_gene: TRBJ2-7; d_gene: -; CDR3nt: TGCGCCAGCAGCCGTAGAGTCGACGACCCCTCCTACGAGCAGTACTTC; CDR3aa: CASSRRVDDPSYEQYF